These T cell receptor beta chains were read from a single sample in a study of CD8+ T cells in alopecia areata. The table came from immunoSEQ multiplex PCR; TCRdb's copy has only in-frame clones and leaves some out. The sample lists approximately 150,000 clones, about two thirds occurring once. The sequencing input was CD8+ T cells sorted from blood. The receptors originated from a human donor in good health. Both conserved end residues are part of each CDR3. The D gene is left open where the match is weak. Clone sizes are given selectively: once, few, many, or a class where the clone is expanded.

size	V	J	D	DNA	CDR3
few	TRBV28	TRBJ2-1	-	TGTGCCAGCAGCATCAATGAGCAGTTCTTC	CASSINEQFF
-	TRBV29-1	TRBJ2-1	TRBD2	TGCAGCGTTGAAGGGACTAGCGGGGGCTCCTACAATGAGCAGTTCTTC	CSVEGTSGGSYNEQFF
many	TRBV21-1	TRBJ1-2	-	TGTGCCAGCAATTTGACAGGGTGTGACTATGGCTACACCTTC	CASNLTGCDYGYTF
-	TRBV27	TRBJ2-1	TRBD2	TGTGCCAGCAGTCCGAGGACTAGCGGGAGGGATGAGCAGTTCTTC	CASSPRTSGRDEQFF
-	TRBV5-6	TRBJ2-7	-	TGTGCCAGCAGCCAAGGAGCCTACGAGCAGTACTTC	CASSQGAYEQYF
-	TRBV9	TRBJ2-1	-	TGTGCCAGCAGCGTAGGAAGCGGAACTCTGAATGAGCAGTTCTTC	CASSVGSGTLNEQFF
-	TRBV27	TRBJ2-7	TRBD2	TGTGCCAGCAGTTTACTAGCGGGAGTGAACGAGCAGTACTTC	CASSLLAGVNEQYF
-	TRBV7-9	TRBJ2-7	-	TGTGCCAGCAGCGGCCCAGGGGCCTTCATCTACGAGCAGTACTTC	CASSGPGAFIYEQYF
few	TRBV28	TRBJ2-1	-	TGTGCCAGCAGTTCCTCTAGAAGTGAGCAGTTCTTC	CASSSSRSEQFF
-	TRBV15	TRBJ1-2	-	TGTGCCACCAGCAGAGATCCGAACGGGAACTATGGCTACACCTTC	CATSRDPNGNYGYTF
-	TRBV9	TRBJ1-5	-	TGTGCCAGCAGCGTAACGACCAATCAGCCCCAGCATTTT	CASSVTTNQPQHF
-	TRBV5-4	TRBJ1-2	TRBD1	TGTGCCAGCAGCCAAGGACAGGGAGTCGGCTATGGCTACACCTTC	CASSQGQGVGYGYTF
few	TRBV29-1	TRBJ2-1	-	TGCAGCTATGCTTGGCAGAACAATGAGCAGTTCTTC	CSYAWQNNEQFF
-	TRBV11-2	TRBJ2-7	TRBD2	TGTGCCAGCAGCCCCGGGACTAGCGGATACGAGCAGTACTTC	CASSPGTSGYEQYF
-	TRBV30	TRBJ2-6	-	TGTGCCTTCCCTCCTTTAGGGGCCAACGTCCTGACTTTC	CAFPPLGANVLTF
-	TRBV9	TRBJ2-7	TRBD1	TGTGCCAGCAGCCCCTCGGGACAGGGAGGCTACGAGCAGTACTTC	CASSPSGQGGYEQYF
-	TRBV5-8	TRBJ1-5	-	TGTGCCAGCAGCACCCAGGGAATTGGTAATCAGCCCCAGCATTTT	CASSTQGIGNQPQHF
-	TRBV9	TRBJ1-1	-	TGTGCCAGCAGCTTAACCTCGGGGGCCACTGAAGCTTTCTTT	CASSLTSGATEAFF
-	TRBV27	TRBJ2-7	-	TGTGCCAGCAGTCCCCCGGATGTACAGGGACTGTACGAGCAGTACTTC	CASSPPDVQGLYEQYF
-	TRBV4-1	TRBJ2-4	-	TGCGCCAGCAGCGGGTTGGGCAAAAACATTCAGTACTTC	CASSGLGKNIQYF
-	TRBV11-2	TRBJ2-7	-	TGTGCCAGCAGCTTACTACCGTCCTACGAGCAGTACTTC	CASSLLPSYEQYF
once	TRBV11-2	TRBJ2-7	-	TGTGCCAGCAGTTACGCTGCGGCCGCAGTCTACGAGCAGTACTTC	CASSYAAAAVYEQYF
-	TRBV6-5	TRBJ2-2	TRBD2	TGTGCCAGCAGTTCCAGACTAGCGGGTGACTCCGGGGAGCTGTTTTTT	CASSSRLAGDSGELFF
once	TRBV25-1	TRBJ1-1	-	TGTGCCAGCAGCCCCATACAGGACACTGAAGCTTTCTTT	CASSPIQDTEAFF
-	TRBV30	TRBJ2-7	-	TGTGCCTGGAGTCCCCCGGGAAACATCTACGAGCAGTACTTC	CAWSPPGNIYEQYF
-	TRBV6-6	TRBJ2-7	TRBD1	TGTGCCAGCGGAGGGACAGGGTCCTCCTACGAGCAGTACTTC	CASGGTGSSYEQYF
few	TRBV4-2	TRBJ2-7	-	TGTGCCAGCAGCCAAGATACTCCCTACGAGCAGTACTTC	CASSQDTPYEQYF
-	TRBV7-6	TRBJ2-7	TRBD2	TGTGCCAGCAGCTTACTTCGCGGGAGCTACGAGCAGTACTTC	CASSLLRGSYEQYF
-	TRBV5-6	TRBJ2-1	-	TGTGCCAGCAGCTTGGAGGAAAATGAGCAGTTCTTC	CASSLEENEQFF
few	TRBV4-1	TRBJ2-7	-	TGCGCCAGCAGCCTCAAGCCAGGGGACTACGAGCAGTACTTC	CASSLKPGDYEQYF
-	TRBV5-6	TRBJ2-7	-	TGTGCCAGCAGCTTGATCGCAGGGGTTGACTACGAGCAGTACTTC	CASSLIAGVDYEQYF
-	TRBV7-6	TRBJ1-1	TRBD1	TGTGCCAGCAGCCAGGGGGGTGGGAACACTGAAGCTTTCTTT	CASSQGGGNTEAFF
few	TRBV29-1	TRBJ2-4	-	TGCAGCGTTTTTGGGACCGGCAAAAACATTCAGTACTTC	CSVFGTGKNIQYF
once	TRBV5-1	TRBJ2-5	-	TGCGCCAGCAGCCGCCCCGGGGAGAGCCCCTACCAAGAGACCCAGTACTTC	CASSRPGESPYQETQYF
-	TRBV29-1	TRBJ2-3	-	TGCAGCGCCGTCGTTTGGGGGTCAGATACGCAGTATTTT	CSAVVWGSDTQYF
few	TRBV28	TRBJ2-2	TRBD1	TGTGCCAGCAGCCAGACAGGGCCCGGGGAGCTGTTTTTT	CASSQTGPGELFF
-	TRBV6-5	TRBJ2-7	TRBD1	TGTGCCAGCAGTTACGGGACAGGTTGGGTCTACGAGCAGTACTTC	CASSYGTGWVYEQYF
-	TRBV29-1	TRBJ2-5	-	TGCAGCGCCTACGGAGAGACCCAGTACTTC	CSAYGETQYF
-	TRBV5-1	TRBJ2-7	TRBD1	TGCGCCAGCCATCCAACAGGGGGGAGATCCTACGAGCAGTACTTC	CASHPTGGRSYEQYF
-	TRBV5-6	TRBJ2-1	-	TGTGCCAGCAGTTACTCAGGGAATGAGCAGTTCTTC	CASSYSGNEQFF